This T cell receptor beta chain was sequenced in a study of blood T cell repertoires in COVID-19. TCRdb's table, derived via immunoSEQ multiplex PCR, lists solely in-frame clones and lacks some. The table has tens of thousands of clones, around 83% seen once. The CDR3 totals 14 residues. V was shortened by 6 bases and J by 2 bases, with 11 bases between the two germline ends. Germline-derived CDR1 and CDR2 are MNHEY and SMNVEV (reference sequence). V and J are TRBV27 and TRBJ1-5; weak D call: TRBD1 (5 bases). The TCR comes from a human donor in a cohort sampled during active COVID-19. The specimen was peripheral blood. CDR3 coding DNA: TGTGCCAGCAGACCGATAGGGGGCAATCAGCCCCAGCATTTT. Its translation: CASRPIGGNQPQHF.